Below, 26 T cell receptor beta chains from the same sample are listed, as sequenced in a study of cytomegalovirus exposure and HLA in healthy donors. Amplification used 60 Vbeta primers and 13 Jbeta primers. Some clones are missing from TCRdb's copy, which holds only in-frame ones; the method was immunoSEQ multiplex PCR. This table has some 99,000 clones, roughly three quarters appearing once. The source material was PBMCs. These receptors all come from a woman aged 45-60 years in good health and CMV-seropositive.

J is TRBJ2-5 and V is TRBV9; 10 positions agree with TRBD2. The germline V gene has CDR1 SGDLS and CDR2 YYNGEE. CDR3 length equals 14 residues. Trimming took 4 bases from V and 5 from J; bases not matched to a gene: 5. The CDR3 DNA follows: TGTGCCAGCAGCTCCCGACTAGCGGGTGAGACCCAGTACTTC. It codes for CASSSRLAGETQYF. The full variable domain, in which reference TRBV9 and TRBJ2-5 provide the parts outside the CDR3, is DSGVTQTPKHLITATGQRVTLRCSPRSGDLSVYWYQQSLDQGLQFLIQYYNGEERAKGNILERFSAQQFPDLHSELNLSSLELGDSALYFCASSSRLAGETQYFGPGTRLLVL.

This sequence joins TRBV10-3 and TRBJ1-1; perhaps TRBD1 as D (5 bases). CDR1 and CDR2 from the germline V gene are ENHRY and SYGVKD. The CDR3 is 11 residues long. Trimming left V 8 bases short and J 5 bases short, with 9 bases between. CDR3 nucleotides: TGTGCCATCTCGGGGGGGACTGAAGCTTTCTTT. Amino acid sequence: CAISGGTEAFF.

J is TRBJ2-3 and V is TRBV7-2; 9 bases are a match to TRBD2. The CDR3 sequence is 16 residues long. Germline V gene sequence: CDR1 SGHTA, CDR2 FQGNSA. The trim removed 2 bases at V and 2 bases at J, leaving 5 bases unmatched. In DNA form, the CDR3 reads TGTGCCAGCAGCTTATGGGCGGGAGGGAACACAGATACGCAGTATTTT. It translates to CASSLWAGGNTDTQYF.

In this sample, this clone turned up a few times. This chain connects TRBV10-1 to TRBJ2-1; unclear D gene. Trimming left V 5 bases short and J 4 bases short, with 6 bases between. Germline CDR1 and CDR2: WNHNN and SYGVQD (reference sequence). This CDR3 region has 12 residues. CDR3: CASSRSYNEQFF. For the CDR3, the DNA is TGCGCCAGCAGTCGGAGTTACAATGAGCAGTTCTTC.

The V call is TRBV29-1, the J call TRBJ2-3; 7 nucleotides agree with TRBD2. Germline CDR1 and CDR2: SQVTM and ANQGSEA. CDR3 size: 16 residues. V dropped 4 bases and J dropped 1; count of bases not matched to a gene: 11. The DNA for the CDR3 is TGCAGCGTTGGGTCCTCGGGCGGGAGCGGCACAGATACGCAGTATTTT. The encoded protein is CSVGSSGGSGTDTQYF.

This clone has only one observation. The chain combines TRBV9 with TRBJ2-2, with D possibly being TRBD2 (5 bases). The CDR3 consists of 12 residues. The germline V gene has CDR1 SGDLS and CDR2 YYNGEE. V lost 2 bases and J 8 bases, leaving 7 bases between the germline ends. For the CDR3, the DNA is TGTGCCAGCAGCGTCACGGGGGGGGAGCTGTTTTTT. Translating gives CASSVTGGELFF.

The chain joins TRBV5-1 to TRBJ2-3; 11 bases are shared with TRBD2. The CDR3 is 16 residues long. The germline V gene has CDR1 SGHRS and CDR2 YFSETQ. With 1 base clipped from V and 2 bases from J, the junction kept 3 bases outside the gene matches. CDR3 coding DNA: TGCGCCAGCAGCTTGACTAGCGGGAGAGCCACAGATACGCAGTATTTT. It specifies CASSLTSGRATDTQYF.

CDR3: CASSTGGTDTQYF. The CDR3 bases are TGTGCCAGCAGTACGGGGGGGACAGATACGCAGTATTTT. This sequence joins TRBV27 and TRBJ2-3, with 8 positions matching TRBD2. The V gene end was trimmed by 5 bases and the J gene end by 3 bases; junction bases not matched to a gene: 1. Germline CDR1 and CDR2: MNHEY and SMNVEV (reference sequence). The CDR3 consists of 13 residues.

This clone has more than one count but fewer than ten. V usage is TRBV11-2 and J usage is TRBJ2-5, with D possibly being TRBD1 (5 bases). Germline loops: CDR1 SGHAT, CDR2 FQNNGV. V was shortened by 1 base and J by 0 bases, with 12 bases between the two germline ends. CDR3 length: 16 residues. CDR3 sequence (DNA): TGTGCCAGCAGCTTAGGGCAGGGCCCATACCAAGAGACCCAGTACTTC. Its protein is CASSLGQGPYQETQYF.

This clone was recorded a few times. The chain couples TRBV2 to TRBJ1-1; D remains ambiguous. The V end lost 3 bases, the J end lost 9 bases, and 11 bases lay between the germline ends. The V gene's germline CDR1 is SNHLY and CDR2 FYNNEI. The CDR3 contains 12 residues. CDR3 sequence: CASSDEDWKAFF. As DNA, the CDR3 is TGTGCCAGCAGTGATGAGGATTGGAAAGCTTTCTTT.

The chain links TRBV2 to TRBJ2-7; no reliable D call. V lost 7 bases to trimming and J lost 5 bases, with 9 bases between them. The CDR3 is 11 residues long. Germline lookup yields CDR1 SNHLY and CDR2 FYNNEI. The CDR3 here is CASTILHEQYF. The DNA for the CDR3 is TGTGCCAGCACTATTCTTCACGAGCAGTACTTC.

This CDR3 reads CASSLLSPTVRTAEAFF. CDR3 DNA: TGTGCCAGCAGCTTACTTTCCCCGACAGTGAGGACGGCTGAAGCTTTCTTT. The V gene is TRBV7-8, the J gene TRBJ1-1, with D maybe TRBD1 (5 bases). CDR3 length equals 17 residues. CDR1 and CDR2 (germline): SGHVS, FQNEAQ. Trimming removed 2 bases at V and 6 bases at J, with 22 bases between.

The V gene is TRBV6-5, the J gene TRBJ2-7; maybe TRBD1 (6 bases). This CDR3 region has 13 residues. The V end lost 4 bases, the J end lost 0 bases, and 7 bases lay between the germline ends. Germline values: CDR1 MNHEY, CDR2 SVGAGI. CDR3 loop: CASSSTGSYEQYF. The CDR3 nucleotides are TGTGCCAGCAGTTCGACAGGCTCCTACGAGCAGTACTTC.

The chain links TRBV6-5 to TRBJ2-7, with 7 nucleotides matching TRBD2. Germline CDR1 is MNHEY and CDR2 is SVGAGI. Trimming at V came to 0 bases and at J to 3 bases, leaving 5 bases not matched to a gene. This CDR3 comprises 15 residues. CDR3 nucleotide sequence: TGTGCCAGCAGTTACTCGGCTAGCGGAGTCTACGAGCAGTACTTC. It codes for CASSYSASGVYEQYF.

V usage is TRBV5-8 and J usage is TRBJ2-1, with no clear D. The CDR3 sequence is 11 residues long. Germline CDR1 and CDR2: SGHTS and YDEGEE. V lost 4 bases and J 9 bases, leaving 8 bases between the germline ends. For the CDR3, the DNA is TGTGCCAGCAGCCCGACACGTGAGCAGTTCTTC. It is translated as CASSPTREQFF.

V gene TRBV14 combines with J gene TRBJ1-1; D not resolved. This CDR3 is built from 13 residues. CDR1 is SGHDN, CDR2 FVKESK, per germline. V dropped 4 bases and J dropped 0 bases, with 6 bases sitting between them. In DNA form, the CDR3 reads TGTGCCAGCAGCCGTGACATGAACACTGAAGCTTTCTTT. Protein product: CASSRDMNTEAFF.

The chain links TRBV5-1 to TRBJ2-5; maybe TRBD2 (6 bases). The CDR3 is 14 amino acids. Per the germline V gene, CDR1 is SGHRS and CDR2 is YFSETQ. V lost 1 base, J lost 2 bases, and 9 bases lay in between. The CDR3 here is CASSLFGSQETQYF. The DNA of the CDR3 is TGCGCCAGCAGCTTGTTCGGGAGTCAAGAGACCCAGTACTTC.

The chain employs TRBV2 and TRBJ2-5; D call uncertain. The length of the CDR3 is 13 residues. Germline V lookup: CDR1 SNHLY, CDR2 FYNNEI. Deletions cut 5 bases from V and 4 bases from J, with 11 bases between. CDR3 protein: CASSLQRGETQYF. Here the CDR3 DNA reads TGTGCCAGCAGTCTCCAGCGAGGAGAGACCCAGTACTTC.

This clone was counted between two and nine times. The chain combines TRBV29-1 with TRBJ2-3; D call uncertain. Germline V gene data show CDR1 as SQVTM and CDR2 as ANQGSEA. There are 13 residues in the CDR3. V was trimmed by 4 bases and J by 1 base, leaving 9 bases between them. The CDR3 region is CSVVGSGTDTQYF. The CDR3 nucleotides read TGCAGCGTTGTGGGCTCAGGCACAGATACGCAGTATTTT.

This clone was counted once. The chain carries TRBV5-1 and TRBJ2-1; D gene unclear. V was pared by 0 bases and J by 8 bases, with 9 bases between. The CDR3 is made up of 13 amino acids. Germline V gene sequence: CDR1 SGHRS, CDR2 YFSETQ. In DNA, the CDR3 is TGCGCCAGCAGCTTGGCCTCCCTCGATGAGCAGTTCTTC. Translated: CASSLASLDEQFF.

The chain carries TRBV4-1 and TRBJ2-2; D uncertain. The germline gives CDR1 MGHRA, CDR2 YSYEKL. The V end lost 1 base, the J end lost 1 base, and 4 bases lay between the germline ends. The CDR3 is made up of 14 amino acids. CDR3 in amino acids: CASSQAKNTGELFF. As DNA, the CDR3 is TGCGCCAGCAGCCAAGCCAAGAACACCGGGGAGCTGTTTTTT.

The chain employs TRBV2 and TRBJ2-5, with TRBD1 matching 9 bases. Per the germline V gene, CDR1 is SNHLY and CDR2 is FYNNEI. V shed 1 base, J shed 5 bases, and the junction held 2 bases outside the gene matches. The CDR3 sequence is 14 residues long. The CDR3 sequence is CASSEVGQGETQYF. The CDR3 coding sequence is TGTGCCAGCAGTGAAGTTGGACAGGGGGAGACCCAGTACTTC.

The chain combines TRBV9 with TRBJ2-1, with TRBD2 identical over 10 bases. This CDR3 has 16 residues. V dropped 4 bases and J dropped 7; count of bases not matched to a gene: 11. Germline assignment: CDR1 SGDLS and CDR2 YYNGEE. The CDR3 reads CASSSGSGRAPNEQFF. CDR3 coding DNA: TGTGCCAGCAGCTCAGGAAGCGGGAGGGCACCAAATGAGCAGTTCTTC. The full variable domain, its missing parts supplied by reference TRBV9 and TRBJ2-1, is DSGVTQTPKHLITATGQRVTLRCSPRSGDLSVYWYQQSLDQGLQFLIQYYNGEERAKGNILERFSAQQFPDLHSELNLSSLELGDSALYFCASSSGSGRAPNEQFFGPGTRLTVL.

The CDR3 sequence is CASKEGGFGVETQYF. The CDR3 nucleotides read TGCGCCAGCAAGGAGGGAGGCTTCGGCGTAGAGACCCAGTACTTC. The chain has TRBV5-1 and TRBJ2-5, with D perhaps matching TRBD2 (6 bases). CDR1 SGHRS and CDR2 YFSETQ come from the germline V gene. The CDR3 contains 15 residues. Trimming removed 6 bases at V and 4 bases at J, with 19 bases between.

The chain carries TRBV9 and TRBJ2-3; a weak D match, TRBD2 (5 bases). Deletions cut 4 bases from V and 6 bases from J, with 12 bases between. From germline, CDR1 is SGDLS and CDR2 YYNGEE. There are 13 residues in the CDR3. The CDR3 is CASSPGSADTQYF. The CDR3 DNA follows: TGTGCCAGCAGCCCGGGGTCGGCGGATACGCAGTATTTT. Together with reference TRBV9 and TRBJ2-3, the CDR3 gives the full variable domain: DSGVTQTPKHLITATGQRVTLRCSPRSGDLSVYWYQQSLDQGLQFLIQYYNGEERAKGNILERFSAQQFPDLHSELNLSSLELGDSALYFCASSPGSADTQYFGPGTRLTVL.

J is TRBJ2-7 and V is TRBV5-6; 9 bases agree with TRBD2. Trimming removed 0 bases from V and 2 bases from J; junction bases left unmatched: 3. CDR3 length: 15 residues. Germline V CDR1 and CDR2: SGHDT, YYEEEE. The DNA of the CDR3 is TGTGCCAGCAGCTTGGAGGCGGGGGGGCCCTACGAGCAGTACTTC. It specifies CASSLEAGGPYEQYF.